These T cell receptor beta chains were read from a single sample in a study of glioma-infiltrating T cells. Via MiXCR, TCRdb re-called the multiplex PCR reads, giving one row per CDR3 protein. The sample consists of about 130,000 distinct CDR3 sequences, 24% of them appearing once. The source material was glioma tissue, nonneoplastic brain tissue, or PBMCs (not recorded which). These receptors were collected from a human donor with low-grade glioma or glioblastoma, undergoing nonglioma brain surgery, or in good health (not recorded which). Both conserved end residues are part of each CDR3. A D gene is named only where the DNA matches it firmly. Expanded clones are given a class, and other clones once, few, many or no size at all.

j_call	clone_size	d_call	v_call	cdr3_nt	cdr3_aa
TRBJ2-1	NA	NA	TRBV20-1	TGCAGTGCTAGAGCCCCGACGGAGTACAATGAGCAGTTCTTC	CSARAPTEYNEQFF
TRBJ2-1	NA	NA	TRBV11-3	TGTGCCAGCAGCTCCTACGTTGGCAATGAGCAGTTCTTC	CASSSYVGNEQFF
TRBJ1-1	NA	NA	TRBV15	TGTGCCACCAGCAGCTTAGCTGGGGGCACTGAAGCTTTCTTT	CATSSLAGGTEAFF
TRBJ2-5	NA	NA	TRBV6-1	TGTGCCAGTAGACTGAGACAGGGAGGGTTCCAGTACTTC	CASRLRQGGFQYF
TRBJ1-1	many	NA	TRBV7-2	TGTGCCAGCAGCTTAGCATTAGTAAACACTGAAGCTTTCTTT	CASSLALVNTEAFF
TRBJ2-5	NA	TRBD2	TRBV20-1	TGCAGTGCTATTACCCGGGGACTACCAAGAGTAGGGACCCAGTACTTC	CSAITRGLPRVGTQYF
TRBJ2-5	many	NA	TRBV20-1	TGCAGTGCTACTAGGACGGCGGTCCAAGAGACCCAGTACTTC	CSATRTAVQETQYF
TRBJ1-1	few	NA	TRBV20-1	TGCAGTGCTAGAGATGGGGGGAGGGGGAACACTGAAGCTTTCTTT	CSARDGGRGNTEAFF
TRBJ2-1	NA	TRBD2	TRBV10-3	TGTGCCATCAGTGAGTCGAGCGGGAACAATGAGCAGTTCTTC	CAISESSGNNEQFF
TRBJ1-1	few	NA	TRBV7-2	TGTGCCAGCAGCGCCTCGCATAGGAACACTGAAGCTTTCTTT	CASSASHRNTEAFF
TRBJ1-5	NA	NA	TRBV6-9	TGCGCCAGCAGGGATTATTATAGCAATCAGCCCCAGCATTTT	CASRDYYSNQPQHF
TRBJ2-3	many	NA	TRBV6-1	TGTGCCAGCAGTGAAGAGGTCAGCACAGATACGCAGTATTTT	CASSEEVSTDTQYF
TRBJ2-1	NA	NA	TRBV6-1	TGCGCCAGCAGTGATTGGTCCGGGACCCTCAATGAGCAGTTCTTC	CASSDWSGTLNEQFF
TRBJ1-1	many	TRBD1	TRBV20-1	TGCAGTGCCCTACGGACAGGGGATATTTCCAACACTGAAGCTTTCTTT	CSALRTGDISNTEAFF
TRBJ2-3	few	TRBD2	TRBV10-3	TGTGCCACCCGGGGGGGACGCACAGATACGCAGTATTTT	CATRGGRTDTQYF
TRBJ1-1	few	NA	TRBV18	TGTGCCAGCTTTGGGGGCAGTTTAGACACTGAAGCTTTCTTT	CASFGGSLDTEAFF
TRBJ1-5	NA	NA	TRBV18	TGTGCCAGCTCACCGCTCGGAGATAATAGTCAGCCCCAGCATTTT	CASSPLGDNSQPQHF
TRBJ1-4	few	NA	TRBV7-2	TGTGCCAGCAGCTTTGAAGGCACGGCTGAAAAACTGTTTTTT	CASSFEGTAEKLFF
TRBJ2-1	NA	TRBD2	TRBV7-2	TGTGCCAGCAGCTTGACGGGGGGTAGGAATGAGCAGTTCTTC	CASSLTGGRNEQFF
TRBJ2-1	few	TRBD2	TRBV14	TGTGCCAGCAGCCAGGGGACAGGACTAGCGGGGCGCAATGAGCAGTTCTTC	CASSQGTGLAGRNEQFF
TRBJ2-5	many	NA	TRBV20-1	TGCAGTGCTAGTGGGGACGGTCATTTCGCGGGGACCCAGTACTTC	CSASGDGHFAGTQYF
TRBJ1-5	few	NA	TRBV20-1	TGCAGTGCTAGAGGCTCCACCCGCCAGCATTTT	CSARGSTRQHF
TRBJ1-5	NA	NA	TRBV7-9	TGTGCCAGCAGCTTAACAGGAACCCAGCCCCAGCATTTT	CASSLTGTQPQHF
TRBJ1-5	NA	NA	TRBV24-1	TGTGCCACCAGTGCCGCCGACGGATTAAGCAATCAGCCCCAGCATTTT	CATSAADGLSNQPQHF
TRBJ1-1	many	NA	TRBV28	TGTGCCAGCAGCCGCCCAGGGCTGAGGAACACTGAAGCTTTCTTT	CASSRPGLRNTEAFF
TRBJ1-1	many	TRBD1	TRBV6-1	TGTGCCAGCAGTCTACGGGGGACAGGCAACACTGAAGCTTTCTTT	CASSLRGTGNTEAFF
TRBJ2-1	many	NA	TRBV2	TGTGCCAGCAGTGCCGAGTCAGGGGTTTCCAATGAGCAGTTCTTC	CASSAESGVSNEQFF
TRBJ2-5	NA	NA	TRBV2	TGTGCCAGCAGTGAAGGGGGATGGCCCCAAGAGACCCAGTACTTC	CASSEGGWPQETQYF
TRBJ1-1	NA	NA	TRBV3-1	TGTGCCAGCAGCCAAGACCGCAGGTCTTCCCTTGAAGCTTTCTTT	CASSQDRRSSLEAFF
TRBJ1-6	few	TRBD1	TRBV10-3	TGTGCCACCGGAGACAGGGTCTCCTATAATTCACCCCTCCACTTT	CATGDRVSYNSPLHF
TRBJ1-5	many	NA	TRBV6-6	TGTGCCAGCAGTTACGGAGGGAGTGGTAGTCAGCCCCAGCATTTT	CASSYGGSGSQPQHF
TRBJ1-2	NA	TRBD1	TRBV28	TGTGCCAGCAGCTCTCCGGACAGGACGCGCTACACCTTC	CASSSPDRTRYTF
TRBJ2-5	many	TRBD1	TRBV27	TGTGCTACTGGGACAGGGAGATTCTACGAGACCCAGTACTTC	CATGTGRFYETQYF
TRBJ2-3	NA	NA	TRBV28	TGTGCCAGCAGTTTCCCAGGTACGCAGTATTTT	CASSFPGTQYF
TRBJ2-1	few	NA	TRBV7-2	TGTGCCAGCAGCTTAGCGGGGGGGCCCCCCTACAATGAGCAGTTCTTC	CASSLAGGPPYNEQFF
TRBJ2-1	NA	NA	TRBV5-5	TGTGCCAGCAGCACTGGTATGGGCAGGGGAAATGAGCAGTTCTTC	CASSTGMGRGNEQFF
TRBJ2-3	NA	NA	TRBV7-2	TGTGCAAGCAGCTTAGCGCTAATTTCAGGAGTACCGGGGGCCCCCGGAGATACGCAGTATTTT	CASSLALISGVPGAPGDTQYF
TRBJ1-5	NA	TRBD1	TRBV4-1	TGCGCCAGCAGCCAAGATCTGGACAGGCGGAATCAGCCCCAGCATTTT	CASSQDLDRRNQPQHF
TRBJ2-1	NA	NA	TRBV7-6	TGTGCCAGCAGCTTGGCACGGAACAATGAGCAGTTCTTC	CASSLARNNEQFF
TRBJ2-5	many	NA	TRBV6-1	TGTGCCACTAGCCGAGAGACCCAGTACTTC	CATSRETQYF
TRBJ2-1	few	TRBD2	TRBV18	TGTGCCAGCTCACCACTAGCGGGGGGGAGCTCCTACAATGAGCAGTTCTTC	CASSPLAGGSSYNEQFF
TRBJ2-1	many	NA	TRBV20-1	TGCAGTGCAGGGTTTCGGGATGAGCAGTTCTTC	CSAGFRDEQFF
TRBJ2-3	NA	NA	TRBV4-1	TGCGCCAGCAGCCAAGTGTTGTCAGGCATTACGCAGTATTTT	CASSQVLSGITQYF
TRBJ1-1	many	NA	TRBV20-1	TGCAGTGCGAGACACGCGAACACTGAAGCTTTCTTT	CSARHANTEAFF
TRBJ2-1	NA	NA	TRBV7-6	TGTGCCAGCAGCTTAGCTGCGGGTGGGGTCATGGGGAGCGCAGATGAGCAGTTCTTC	CASSLAAGGVMGSADEQFF
TRBJ2-5	few	NA	TRBV7-9	TGTGCCAGCAGCCCGCTCCCATGGTTTCGGCTTAGGGGACAAGAGACCCAGTACTTC	CASSPLPWFRLRGQETQYF
TRBJ1-1	NA	NA	TRBV24-1	TGTGCCACCAGTGACAGGGAAACTGAAGCTTTCTTT	CATSDRETEAFF
TRBJ2-3	few	NA	TRBV28	TGTGCCAGCAGCGCTTTGGATACGCAGTATTTT	CASSALDTQYF
TRBJ2-1	many	NA	TRBV6-1	TGTGCCAGCAGTCGAAGGTGGTGGGACTCCTACAATGAGCAGTTCTTC	CASSRRWWDSYNEQFF
TRBJ1-1	few	NA	TRBV7-9	TGTGCCATTCACCGGCTTGGGACTGAAGCTTTCTTT	CAIHRLGTEAFF
TRBJ1-1	many	TRBD1	TRBV20-1	TGCAGTGCTAGAGATGAAACAGGGGTAAGAAACACTGAAGCTTTCTTT	CSARDETGVRNTEAFF
TRBJ2-3	NA	NA	TRBV7-2	TGTGCCAGCAGCTTTGGGACCACAGATACGCAGTATTTT	CASSFGTTDTQYF